This T cell receptor beta chain derives from a study of T cells in Graves' hyperthyroidism and ophthalmopathy. This clonotype was picked up many times. Its antigen is not identified. RNA transcripts gave rise to amplified TCR beta CDR3 regions. RT-PCR in the first round (using the HTBI primer set) targeted the TCR CDR3. In TCRdb, the multiplex PCR reads were re-called with MiXCR into one record per CDR3 protein. The profile shows about 460,000 distinct CDR3 sequences, about 20% of them singletons. CDR3 length: 14 residues. V lost 1 base to trimming and J lost 7 bases, with 13 bases between them. Germline-derived CDR1 and CDR2 are MNHNS and SASEGT. General study results and limits: Blood held most thyroid clonotypes expanded above 0.001 frequency. Ophthalmopathy was separated from stable hyperthyroidism by a 13 V-J model.

Clinical symptoms, serum thyroxine and TRAb, thyroid ultrasound and orbital computed tomography together formed the diagnostic basis. The authors took PBMCs from 10 ml fresh peripheral blood. The chain links TRBV6-1 to TRBJ1-1, with D uncertain. What was sequenced was blood. The clonotype originates from a woman in her seventies with Graves' ophthalmopathy. DNA for the CDR3: TGTGCCAGCAGTGAAGGGGGTCTTCGGGGTGAAGCTTTCTTT. It translates to CASSEGGLRGEAFF.